This T cell receptor beta chain appears in the sequencing data of a study of blood T cell repertoires in COVID-19. The overall study: The United States, Italy and Spain were the sources of the acute and convalescent COVID-19 samples.

This table comes from immunoSEQ multiplex PCR, and its TCRdb copy is limited to in-frame clones, with some not included. This table holds about 59,000 clones, roughly 80% found once. Per the germline V gene, CDR1 is SGDLS and CDR2 is YYNGEE. J gave up 5 bases and V 3 bases, and 15 bases lay outside the gene matches. CDR3 length: 18 residues. The sequenced sample was peripheral blood. The chain has TRBV9 and TRBJ2-2, with 8 bases matching TRBD1. The TCR originated in a man aged 80 or over with acute or convalescent COVID-19. The CDR3 nucleotides are TGTGCCAGCAGCGCCCGGAGCTTGGACAGGGCGAGAACCGGGGAGCTGTTTTTT. Its translation: CASSARSLDRARTGELFF. The full variable domain, with the rest looked up from reference TRBV9 and TRBJ2-2, is DSGVTQTPKHLITATGQRVTLRCSPRSGDLSVYWYQQSLDQGLQFLIQYYNGEERAKGNILERFSAQQFPDLHSELNLSSLELGDSALYFCASSARSLDRARTGELFFGEGSRLTVL.